This T cell receptor (beta chain) stems from a study of CD8 T cells in Susac syndrome. Treatment-naive patients with stable or active relapsing-remitting disease served as multiple sclerosis controls. Negative isolation was used for CD8+ and CD4+ T cells, and FACS enrichment was applied to TEMRA cells. With random hexamers, about 0.5 to 1 ug RNA was reverse transcribed. The authors amplified TCR beta CDR3 across 54 Vbeta and 13 Jbeta using immunoSEQ multiplex PCR. TCRdb itself ran the immunoSEQ multiplex PCR reads through MiXCR, one entry per CDR3 protein. The sample includes roughly 70,000 distinct CDR3 sequences, roughly 95% of them seen just once. The sample consisted of CD4+ T cells from PBMCs. The source of this sequence is a human donor with multiple sclerosis.

DNA for the CDR3: TGTGCCACCAAGGGCCCTGGGGCCAACGTCCTGACTTTC. This translates into CATKGPGANVLTF. V is TRBV24-1 and J is TRBJ2-6; D unclear. CDR3 length: 13 amino acids. Germline loops: CDR1 KGHDR, CDR2 SFDVKD. Trimming removed 8 bases at V and 2 bases at J, with 6 bases between.